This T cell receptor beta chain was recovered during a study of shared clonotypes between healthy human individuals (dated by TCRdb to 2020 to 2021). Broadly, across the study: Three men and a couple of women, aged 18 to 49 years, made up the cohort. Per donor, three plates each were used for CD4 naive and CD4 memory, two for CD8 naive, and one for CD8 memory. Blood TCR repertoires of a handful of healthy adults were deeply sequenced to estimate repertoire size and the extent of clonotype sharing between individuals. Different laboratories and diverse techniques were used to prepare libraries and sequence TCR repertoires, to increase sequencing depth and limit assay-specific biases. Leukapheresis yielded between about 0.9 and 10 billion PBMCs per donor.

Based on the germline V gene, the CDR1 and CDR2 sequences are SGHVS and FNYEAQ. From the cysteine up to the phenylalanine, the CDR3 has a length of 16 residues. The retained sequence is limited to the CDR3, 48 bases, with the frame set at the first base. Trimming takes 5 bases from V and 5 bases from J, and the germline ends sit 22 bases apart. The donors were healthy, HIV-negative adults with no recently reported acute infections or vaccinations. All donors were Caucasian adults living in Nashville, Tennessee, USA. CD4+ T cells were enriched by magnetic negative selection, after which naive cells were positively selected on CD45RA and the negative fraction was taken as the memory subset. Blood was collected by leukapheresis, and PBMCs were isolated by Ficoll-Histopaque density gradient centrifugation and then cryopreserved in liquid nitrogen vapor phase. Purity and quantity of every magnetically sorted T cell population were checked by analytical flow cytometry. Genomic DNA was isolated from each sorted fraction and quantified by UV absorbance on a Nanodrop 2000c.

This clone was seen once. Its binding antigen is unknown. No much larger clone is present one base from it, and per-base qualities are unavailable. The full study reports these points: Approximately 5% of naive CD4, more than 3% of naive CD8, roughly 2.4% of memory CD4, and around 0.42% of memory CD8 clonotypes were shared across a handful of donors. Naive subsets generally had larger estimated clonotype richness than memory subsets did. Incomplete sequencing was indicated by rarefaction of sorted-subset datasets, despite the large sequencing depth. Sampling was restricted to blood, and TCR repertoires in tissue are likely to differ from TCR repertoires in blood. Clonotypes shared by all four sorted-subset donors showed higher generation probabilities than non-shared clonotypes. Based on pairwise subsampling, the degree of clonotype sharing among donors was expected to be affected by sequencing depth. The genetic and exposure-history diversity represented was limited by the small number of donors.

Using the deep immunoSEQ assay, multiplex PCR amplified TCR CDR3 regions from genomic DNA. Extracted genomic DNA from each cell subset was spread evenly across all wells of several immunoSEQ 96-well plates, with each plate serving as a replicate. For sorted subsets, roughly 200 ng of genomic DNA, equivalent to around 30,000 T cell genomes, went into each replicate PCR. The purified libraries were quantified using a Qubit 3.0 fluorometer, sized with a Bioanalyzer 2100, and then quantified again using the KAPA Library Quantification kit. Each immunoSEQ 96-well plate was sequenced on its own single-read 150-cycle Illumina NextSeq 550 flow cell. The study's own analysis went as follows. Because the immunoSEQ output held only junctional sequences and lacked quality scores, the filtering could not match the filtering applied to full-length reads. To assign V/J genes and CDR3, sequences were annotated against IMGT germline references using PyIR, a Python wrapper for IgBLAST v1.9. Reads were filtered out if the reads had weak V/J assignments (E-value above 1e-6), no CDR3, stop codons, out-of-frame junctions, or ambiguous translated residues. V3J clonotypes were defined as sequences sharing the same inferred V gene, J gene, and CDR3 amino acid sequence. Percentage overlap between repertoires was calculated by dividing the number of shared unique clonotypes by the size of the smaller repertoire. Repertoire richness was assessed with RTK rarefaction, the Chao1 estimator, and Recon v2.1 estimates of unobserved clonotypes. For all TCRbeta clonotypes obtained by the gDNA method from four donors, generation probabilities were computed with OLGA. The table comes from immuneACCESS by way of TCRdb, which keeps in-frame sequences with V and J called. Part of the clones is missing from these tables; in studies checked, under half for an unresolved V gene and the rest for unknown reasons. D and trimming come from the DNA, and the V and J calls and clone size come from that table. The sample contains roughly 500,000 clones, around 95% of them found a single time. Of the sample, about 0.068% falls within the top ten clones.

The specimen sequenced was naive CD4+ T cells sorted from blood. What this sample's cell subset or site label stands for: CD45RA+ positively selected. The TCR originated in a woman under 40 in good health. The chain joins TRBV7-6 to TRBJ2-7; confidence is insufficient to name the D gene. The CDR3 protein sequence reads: CASSPRPALSQHEQYF. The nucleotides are TGTGCCAGCAGCCCCAGACCGGCCCTTAGTCAGCACGAGCAGTACTTC. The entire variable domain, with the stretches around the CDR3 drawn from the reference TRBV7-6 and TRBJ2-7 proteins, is GAGVSQSPRYKVTKRGQDVALRCDPISGHVSLYWYRQALGQGPEFLTYFNYEAQQDKSGLPNDRFSAERPEGSISTLTIQRTEQRDSAMYRCASSPRPALSQHEQYFGPGTRLTVT.